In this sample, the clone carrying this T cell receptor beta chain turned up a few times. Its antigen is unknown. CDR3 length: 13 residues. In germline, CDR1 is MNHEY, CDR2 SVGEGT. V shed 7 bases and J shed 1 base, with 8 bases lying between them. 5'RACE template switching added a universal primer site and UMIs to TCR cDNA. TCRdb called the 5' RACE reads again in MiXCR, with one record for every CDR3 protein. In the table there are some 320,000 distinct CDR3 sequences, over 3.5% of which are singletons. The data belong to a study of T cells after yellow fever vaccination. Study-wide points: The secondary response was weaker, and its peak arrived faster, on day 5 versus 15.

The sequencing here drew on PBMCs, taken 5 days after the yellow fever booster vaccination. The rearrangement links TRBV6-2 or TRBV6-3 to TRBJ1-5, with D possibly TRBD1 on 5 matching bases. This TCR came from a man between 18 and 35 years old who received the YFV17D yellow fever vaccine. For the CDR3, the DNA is TGTGCCAGCACCCAGGGAAGCAATCAGCCCCAGCATTTT. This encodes CASTQGSNQPQHF.